Each of the 18 T cell receptor beta chains below was sequenced from the same sample in a study of cytomegalovirus exposure and HLA in healthy donors. 13 Jbeta primers and 60 Vbeta primers were used for the PCR. Some clones are missing from TCRdb's copy, which holds only in-frame ones; the method was immunoSEQ multiplex PCR. This table holds roughly 130,000 clones, about 82% found once. Specimen: PBMCs. The receptors shown here come from a man between 25 and 39 years old in good health and CMV-seronegative.

The chain couples TRBV30 to TRBJ1-3; D is unclear. CDR3 size: 15 residues. CDR1 is GTSNPN and CDR2 is SVGIG in the germline V gene (reference sequence). V was clipped by 0 bases and J by 1 base, with 10 bases between them. The CDR3 DNA follows: TGTGCCTGGAGTGTACTCCGGGGATCTGGAAACACCATATATTTT. It yields the protein CAWSVLRGSGNTIYF.

The V call is TRBV27, the J call TRBJ1-2; D is perhaps TRBD1 (5 bases). The CDR3 is 22 amino acids. Trimming left V 5 bases short and J 2 bases short, with 36 bases between. CDR1 is MNHEY and CDR2 is SMNVEV in the germline V gene (reference sequence). CDR3 in amino acids: CASSGWLGSSALGRGRNYGYTF. CDR3 coding DNA: TGTGCCAGCAGTGGATGGTTAGGCTCTAGCGCCCTGGGTAGGGGCCGGAACTATGGCTACACCTTC.

In regard to this clone: The junction departs from the called germline gene at one end, perhaps through a read error. The chain combines TRBV7-8 with TRBJ1-5; D ambiguous. This CDR3 region has 18 residues. Germline values: CDR1 SGHVS, CDR2 FQNEAQ. CDR3: CASSLVRWIGEANQPQHF. The DNA of the CDR3 is TGTGCCAGCAGCTTAGTTCGGTGGATCGGGGAGGCTAATCAACCCCAGCATTTT.

The V and J genes are TRBV9 and TRBJ2-7, with D unclear. CDR3 size: 13 residues. Trimming stripped 4 bases from V and 3 bases from J, with 11 bases between. Germline V gives CDR1 SGDLS, CDR2 YYNGEE. The CDR3 sequence: CASSNRPDYEQYF. The CDR3 coding sequence is TGTGCCAGCAGCAACAGACCCGACTACGAGCAGTACTTC.

The chain is built from TRBV4-2 and TRBJ2-7, with D perhaps matching TRBD1 (5 bases). The CDR3 consists of 18 residues. The V end was cut by 1 base, the J end by 0 bases, with 19 bases between. Germline CDR1 and CDR2: LGHNA and YNFKEQ. The CDR3 spells CASSQAGLGARSSYEQYF. The CDR3 DNA follows: TGTGCCAGCAGCCAAGCAGGTTTAGGGGCGAGAAGCTCCTACGAGCAGTACTTC.

This chain uses TRBV27 with TRBJ2-7; TRBD1 matches at 8 bases. Germline V lookup: CDR1 MNHEY, CDR2 SMNVEV (reference sequence). The junction had 6 bases not matched to a gene; V was cut back by 2 bases and J by 6 bases. The CDR3 is made up of 14 amino acids. The CDR3 DNA sequence: TGTGCCAGCAGTTTACTAGCAGGGGGCGGCGAGCAGTACTTC. It codes for CASSLLAGGGEQYF.

The rearrangement joins TRBV28 to TRBJ2-3; D is perhaps TRBD2 (6 bases). The germline V gene has CDR1 MDHEN and CDR2 SYDVKM. Trimming cost V 6 bases and J 3 bases, with 16 bases left between them. The CDR3 extends over 15 amino acids. The CDR3 region has the DNA TGTGCCAGCAGCTTCAACACCGGGGGTACAGATACGCAGTATTTT. Residues: CASSFNTGGTDTQYF.

A note on this clone: This CDR3 fails to terminate in the conserved phenylalanine or tryptophan, so it likely reflects a read error. It is unclear where the CDR3 begins or ends on the DNA, so no DNA is shown, and the CDR3 is as TCRdb lists it. V usage is TRBV10-3 and J usage is TRBJ1-4; no DNA check was done on the table's D call, TRBD1. CDR1 is ENHRY and CDR2 is SYGVKD in the germline V gene. The CDR3 spans 11 amino acids, including both terminal residues. CDR3 loop: CAISGNRVSPL.

The chain joins TRBV5-4 to TRBJ2-1; a weak D match, TRBD2 (6 bases). V was clipped by 4 bases and J by 4 bases, with 15 bases between them. Germline V gene sequence: CDR1 SGHNT, CDR2 YYREEE (reference sequence). CDR3 size: 15 residues. The DNA of the CDR3 is TGTGCCAGCAGCCTTAGCGGAAGCCTTTACAATGAGCAGTTCTTC. Amino acids: CASSLSGSLYNEQFF.

The J gene is TRBJ1-2, the V gene TRBV6-5; D not resolved. Trimming took off 0 bases at V and 5 bases at J, with 16 bases between the two ends. CDR3 length: 16 residues. From germline, CDR1 is MNHEY and CDR2 SVGAGI. CDR3 in amino acids: CASSYSIETSLYGYTF. In nucleotides, the CDR3 is TGTGCCAGCAGTTACTCGATAGAGACTTCCCTTTATGGCTACACCTTC.

This clone was counted a single time. The chain carries TRBV29-1 and TRBJ1-1; 7 bases are a match to TRBD1. Looked up from germline, CDR1 is SQVTM and CDR2 is ANQGSEA. The CDR3 is made up of 15 amino acids. V dropped 7 bases and J dropped 0; count of bases not matched to a gene: 11. The CDR3 loop is CSARQGWGMNTEAFF. The CDR3 nucleotides read TGCAGCGCGAGACAGGGATGGGGCATGAACACTGAAGCTTTCTTT.

This rearrangement joins TRBV2 to TRBJ2-3; possible D gene TRBD1, 5 bases. There are 13 residues in the CDR3. V lost 5 bases and J 7 bases, leaving 13 bases between the germline ends. Germline CDR1 is SNHLY and CDR2 is FYNNEI. Here the CDR3 DNA reads TGTGCCAGCAGTCCTCAGAGACAGAATACGCAGTATTTT. This sequence encodes CASSPQRQNTQYF.

The rearrangement uses TRBV14 and TRBJ2-4; 9 bases align to TRBD2. V was clipped by 3 bases and J by 4 bases; unmatched bases: 1. CDR3 length: 14 amino acids. CDR1 and CDR2 from the germline V gene are SGHDN and FVKESK. CDR3 amino acids: CASSQTSGKNIQYF. CDR3 bases: TGTGCCAGCAGCCAGACTAGCGGAAAAAACATTCAGTACTTC.

This chain connects TRBV5-4 to TRBJ2-1, with a possible D match to TRBD1 (6 bases). V dropped 0 bases and J dropped 5 bases, with 6 bases sitting between them. Germline CDR1 is SGHNT and CDR2 is YYREEE (reference sequence). The CDR3 extends over 13 amino acids. The CDR3 protein is CASSLGQDNEQFF. The CDR3 nucleotides are TGTGCCAGCAGCTTGGGACAGGACAATGAGCAGTTCTTC. The variable domain in full, with the rest retrieved from reference TRBV5-4 and TRBJ2-1, is ETGVTQSPTHLIKTRGQQVTLRCSSQSGHNTVSWYQQALGQGPQFIFQYYREEENGRGNFPPRFSGLQFPNYSSELNVNALELDDSALYLCASSLGQDNEQFFGPGTRLTVL.

The chain uses TRBV5-1 and TRBJ2-3, with 8 positions matching TRBD2. V lost 3 bases to trimming and J lost 2 bases; unmatched junction nucleotides: 14. CDR3 length equals 18 residues. Looked up from germline, CDR1 is SGHRS and CDR2 is YFSETQ. The CDR3 bases are TGCGCCAGCAGCTGGAAGGATAGCGGGGCGCCACACACAGATACGCAGTATTTT. Protein product: CASSWKDSGAPHTDTQYF.

The genes are TRBV9 and TRBJ1-3, with D unresolved. V dropped 4 bases and J dropped 0 bases, with 8 bases sitting between them. There are 14 residues in the CDR3. The V gene's germline CDR1 is SGDLS and CDR2 YYNGEE. The chain's CDR3 is CASSTEDSGNTIYF. In DNA, the CDR3 is TGTGCCAGCAGCACAGAAGACTCTGGAAACACCATATATTTT.

This clone came up a few times. The J gene is TRBJ1-6, the V gene TRBV7-2; D might be TRBD1 (6 bases). There are 15 residues in the CDR3. V gave up 1 base and J gave up 9 bases, with 13 bases separating them. From germline, CDR1 is SGHTA and CDR2 FQGNSA. The CDR3 loop is CASSLGGTSGSPLHF. The CDR3, as DNA: TGTGCCAGCAGCTTAGGGGGGACAAGTGGTTCACCCCTCCACTTT.

This sequence joins TRBV2 and TRBJ2-1; D is perhaps TRBD2 (5 bases). V lost 3 bases, J lost 9 bases, and 12 bases lay in between. The germline V gene has CDR1 SNHLY and CDR2 FYNNEI. This CDR3 is built from 13 residues. Written as DNA, the CDR3 is TGTGCCAGCAGTGACCTAGCTTCCTCTGAGCAGTTCTTC. Protein: CASSDLASSEQFF. The variable domain in full, completed from reference TRBV2 and TRBJ2-1, reads EPEVTQTPSHQVTQMGQEVILRCVPISNHLYFYWYRQILGQKVEFLVSFYNNEISEKSEIFDDQFSVERPDGSNFTLKIRSTKLEDSAMYFCASSDLASSEQFFGPGTRLTVL.